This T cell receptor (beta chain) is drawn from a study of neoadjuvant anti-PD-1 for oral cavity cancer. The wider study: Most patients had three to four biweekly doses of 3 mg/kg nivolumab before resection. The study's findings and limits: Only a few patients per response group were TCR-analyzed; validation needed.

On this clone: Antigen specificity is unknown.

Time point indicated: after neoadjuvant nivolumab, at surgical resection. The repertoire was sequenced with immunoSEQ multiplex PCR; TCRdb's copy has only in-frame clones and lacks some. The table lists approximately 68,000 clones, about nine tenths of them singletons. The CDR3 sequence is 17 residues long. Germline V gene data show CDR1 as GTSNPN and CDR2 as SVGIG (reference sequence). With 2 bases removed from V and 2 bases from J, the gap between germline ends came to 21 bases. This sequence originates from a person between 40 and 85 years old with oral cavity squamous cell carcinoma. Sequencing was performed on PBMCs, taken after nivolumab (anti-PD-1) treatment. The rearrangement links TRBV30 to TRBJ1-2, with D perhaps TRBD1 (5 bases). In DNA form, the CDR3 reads TGTGCCTGGAGTCGACTGGGGGGGGTTCTAATAAACTATGGCTACACCTTC. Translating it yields CAWSRLGGVLINYGYTF.